A selection of T cell receptor beta chains follows, all from one sample in a study of CD8 T cells in ankylosing spondylitis. MiXCR, applied by TCRdb to the 5' RACE reads, yields one record per CDR3 protein. Of just over 350,000 distinct CDR3 sequences in the sample, 20% were seen once. The sequenced sample was blood, either unsorted or a sorted T cell fraction (not recorded which). The origin of the receptors is a male donor with ankylosing spondylitis or in good health (not recorded which). The conserved cysteine and the conserved F or W are not part of the CDR3 here. D genes are given only for firm matches. Clone sizes are given selectively: once, few, many, or a class where the clone is expanded.

d_call: -; clone_size: -; cdr3_length: 12; v_call: TRBV4-1; j_call: TRBJ2-1; cdr3_aa: ASSREQGFDEQF
d_call: -; clone_size: few; cdr3_length: 12; v_call: TRBV12-3/TRBV12-4; j_call: TRBJ1-5; cdr3_aa: ASSFGQQNQPQH
d_call: -; clone_size: few; cdr3_length: 11; v_call: TRBV29-1; j_call: TRBJ2-7; cdr3_aa: SVEAGTAYEQY
d_call: TRBD1; clone_size: few; cdr3_length: 13; v_call: TRBV5-5; j_call: TRBJ1-1; cdr3_aa: ASSSRDRVGTEAF
d_call: -; clone_size: many; cdr3_length: 11; v_call: TRBV12-3/TRBV12-4; j_call: TRBJ2-1; cdr3_aa: ASRDSLHNEQF
d_call: TRBD2; clone_size: few; cdr3_length: 13; v_call: TRBV20-1; j_call: TRBJ2-1; cdr3_aa: SARVAGGSRNEQF
d_call: -; clone_size: -; cdr3_length: 11; v_call: TRBV28; j_call: TRBJ2-1; cdr3_aa: ASETGVPNEQF
d_call: TRBD1; clone_size: -; cdr3_length: 13; v_call: TRBV5-1; j_call: TRBJ2-7; cdr3_aa: ASSPGQPSSYEQY
d_call: -; clone_size: few; cdr3_length: 11; v_call: TRBV28; j_call: TRBJ2-1; cdr3_aa: ASSLRLTNEQF
d_call: -; clone_size: -; cdr3_length: 11; v_call: TRBV10-3; j_call: TRBJ1-2; cdr3_aa: AISFQGPYGYT
d_call: -; clone_size: -; cdr3_length: 10; v_call: TRBV12-3/TRBV12-4; j_call: TRBJ2-1; cdr3_aa: ASSVAGYEQF
d_call: TRBD1; clone_size: -; cdr3_length: 11; v_call: TRBV5-4; j_call: TRBJ1-2; cdr3_aa: ASSVDREDGYT
d_call: -; clone_size: few; cdr3_length: 16; v_call: TRBV11-1; j_call: TRBJ2-1; cdr3_aa: ASSPSPREGPIYNEQF
d_call: TRBD2; clone_size: -; cdr3_length: 14; v_call: TRBV7-8; j_call: TRBJ2-3; cdr3_aa: ASSLVTGGPTDTQY
d_call: -; clone_size: once; cdr3_length: 15; v_call: TRBV6-1; j_call: TRBJ2-5; cdr3_aa: ASSGEVVGVLQETQY
d_call: -; clone_size: few; cdr3_length: 12; v_call: TRBV11-2; j_call: TRBJ2-5; cdr3_aa: ASSEGFSQETQY
d_call: -; clone_size: -; cdr3_length: 15; v_call: TRBV6-1; j_call: TRBJ2-1; cdr3_aa: ASSELRGASGFNEQF
d_call: TRBD2; clone_size: -; cdr3_length: 14; v_call: TRBV5-1; j_call: TRBJ2-7; cdr3_aa: ASSLELAGDSYEQY
d_call: TRBD2; clone_size: many; cdr3_length: 11; v_call: TRBV10-3; j_call: TRBJ2-1; cdr3_aa: AILTSGGAEQF
d_call: TRBD2; clone_size: few; cdr3_length: 14; v_call: TRBV7-9; j_call: TRBJ2-3; cdr3_aa: ASSPQRGGLPDTQY
d_call: TRBD2; clone_size: -; cdr3_length: 14; v_call: TRBV5-1; j_call: TRBJ2-2; cdr3_aa: ASSLPGGLNTGELF
d_call: -; clone_size: -; cdr3_length: 14; v_call: TRBV27; j_call: TRBJ2-1; cdr3_aa: ASSSRDHKIRGEQF
d_call: -; clone_size: -; cdr3_length: 12; v_call: TRBV4-1; j_call: TRBJ2-1; cdr3_aa: ASSQGSEYNEQF
d_call: TRBD1; clone_size: few; cdr3_length: 9; v_call: TRBV29-1; j_call: TRBJ2-5; cdr3_aa: SGQGTETQY
d_call: -; clone_size: -; cdr3_length: 11; v_call: TRBV27; j_call: TRBJ2-1; cdr3_aa: ASTQRGVREQF
d_call: -; clone_size: few; cdr3_length: 14; v_call: TRBV29-1; j_call: TRBJ2-1; cdr3_aa: SVGAMGRGLYNEQF
d_call: -; clone_size: few; cdr3_length: 13; v_call: TRBV5-6; j_call: TRBJ2-3; cdr3_aa: ASSLVQGRADTQY
d_call: -; clone_size: -; cdr3_length: 14; v_call: TRBV28; j_call: TRBJ2-7; cdr3_aa: ASSYRDGPIWYEQY
d_call: TRBD2; clone_size: -; cdr3_length: 17; v_call: TRBV11-1; j_call: TRBJ2-2; cdr3_aa: ASTDLSAGGPRNTGELF
d_call: -; clone_size: once; cdr3_length: 8; v_call: TRBV30; j_call: TRBJ2-1; cdr3_aa: AFSGTSQF
d_call: -; clone_size: few; cdr3_length: 12; v_call: TRBV9; j_call: TRBJ2-1; cdr3_aa: ASSAETGTDEQF
d_call: TRBD2; clone_size: -; cdr3_length: 16; v_call: TRBV6-2/TRBV6-3; j_call: TRBJ2-1; cdr3_aa: ASSYPPLLAGIRNEQF
d_call: -; clone_size: -; cdr3_length: 15; v_call: TRBV3-1; j_call: TRBJ1-6; cdr3_aa: ASSQDRYRTRSSPLH
d_call: -; clone_size: -; cdr3_length: 13; v_call: TRBV18; j_call: TRBJ1-1; cdr3_aa: ASSPVGGAGTEAF
d_call: TRBD2; clone_size: many; cdr3_length: 14; v_call: TRBV4-1; j_call: TRBJ2-3; cdr3_aa: ASSQDEGGSTDTQY
d_call: -; clone_size: few; cdr3_length: 12; v_call: TRBV24-1; j_call: TRBJ2-3; cdr3_aa: ATSDFPPGDTQY
d_call: -; clone_size: -; cdr3_length: 12; v_call: TRBV11-2; j_call: TRBJ1-1; cdr3_aa: ASSLIGGNTEAF
d_call: -; clone_size: -; cdr3_length: 9; v_call: TRBV10-2; j_call: TRBJ2-1; cdr3_aa: ASSGLKGQF
d_call: TRBD2; clone_size: -; cdr3_length: 13; v_call: TRBV15; j_call: TRBJ2-5; cdr3_aa: ATSRDTSGVKTQY
d_call: -; clone_size: few; cdr3_length: 12; v_call: TRBV4-1; j_call: TRBJ2-7; cdr3_aa: ASSPEEGVYEQY
d_call: TRBD2; clone_size: -; cdr3_length: 18; v_call: TRBV11-2; j_call: TRBJ2-1; cdr3_aa: ASSLTRLGLAGGPGNEQF
d_call: TRBD2; clone_size: many; cdr3_length: 12; v_call: TRBV12-3/TRBV12-4; j_call: TRBJ2-1; cdr3_aa: ASSFGGGDGEQF
d_call: -; clone_size: -; cdr3_length: 14; v_call: TRBV11-2; j_call: TRBJ2-1; cdr3_aa: ASSLAVTPYYNEQF
d_call: TRBD1; clone_size: few; cdr3_length: 13; v_call: TRBV9; j_call: TRBJ2-7; cdr3_aa: ASSKTGTDNYEQY
d_call: -; clone_size: many; cdr3_length: 9; v_call: TRBV6-5; j_call: TRBJ2-2; cdr3_aa: ASSYAGELF
d_call: TRBD1; clone_size: -; cdr3_length: 15; v_call: TRBV7-8; j_call: TRBJ2-7; cdr3_aa: ASSQPSRQGAGYEQY
d_call: -; clone_size: -; cdr3_length: 10; v_call: TRBV15; j_call: TRBJ2-7; cdr3_aa: ATSRVQSEQY
d_call: -; clone_size: -; cdr3_length: 8; v_call: TRBV30; j_call: TRBJ2-1; cdr3_aa: AWSGSEQF
d_call: -; clone_size: few; cdr3_length: 10; v_call: TRBV27; j_call: TRBJ1-1; cdr3_aa: ASTSGTTEAF
d_call: TRBD1; clone_size: -; cdr3_length: 17; v_call: TRBV11-2; j_call: TRBJ2-2; cdr3_aa: ASSLVLWDRGANTGELF
d_call: -; clone_size: -; cdr3_length: 11; v_call: TRBV12-3/TRBV12-4; j_call: TRBJ2-4; cdr3_aa: ASSLQGGEGQY
d_call: -; clone_size: -; cdr3_length: 15; v_call: TRBV7-9; j_call: TRBJ2-7; cdr3_aa: ASSLVVGEQDFYEQY
d_call: TRBD1; clone_size: few; cdr3_length: 14; v_call: TRBV9; j_call: TRBJ2-1; cdr3_aa: ASSEPTGGAGNEQF
d_call: -; clone_size: -; cdr3_length: 9; v_call: TRBV2; j_call: TRBJ2-7; cdr3_aa: ATRQDYEQY
d_call: -; clone_size: few; cdr3_length: 11; v_call: TRBV7-9; j_call: TRBJ2-3; cdr3_aa: ASSSSIWDTQY
d_call: -; clone_size: -; cdr3_length: 12; v_call: TRBV12-3/TRBV12-4; j_call: TRBJ1-2; cdr3_aa: ASSRAAANYGYT
d_call: TRBD2; clone_size: few; cdr3_length: 15; v_call: TRBV10-1; j_call: TRBJ2-3; cdr3_aa: ASSELAGGDHTDTQY
d_call: TRBD1; clone_size: -; cdr3_length: 13; v_call: TRBV4-1; j_call: TRBJ2-7; cdr3_aa: ASSQAGTGDYEQY
d_call: -; clone_size: -; cdr3_length: 10; v_call: TRBV6-6; j_call: TRBJ2-4; cdr3_aa: AIRVAKNIQY
d_call: -; clone_size: -; cdr3_length: 11; v_call: TRBV20-1; j_call: TRBJ2-1; cdr3_aa: SAAPATYNEQF